The 8 T cell receptor beta chains in this list originate from one sample, sequenced in a study of blood T cells in healthy people across ages (dated by TCRdb to between 2014 and 2016). The library was obtained by 5' RACE. Instrument on record: Illumina HiSeq 2500. The second PCR ran for about 6 to 11 cycles and used a J-beta primer mix along with a sample-barcoded 5' primer. TCRdb trimmed the raw reads at Q25, called clones with MiXCR and kept productive beta chains. Here each entry gathers all rows of one CDR3 protein and keeps the most common genes and DNA. For this sample there are about 720,000 distinct CDR3 sequences; about a fifth appear just once. The top ten clones comprise about 22% of the sample. Sequencing was done on a sample of blood. The origin of the receptors is a man between 65 and 85 years old in good health.

This clonotype was observed a few times. The rearrangement links TRBV12-3 or TRBV12-4 to TRBJ1-5, with D perhaps matching TRBD1 (5 bases). The CDR3 has 17 amino acids. Trimming pared 3 bases from V and 3 bases from J, leaving 18 bases between. CDR3 nucleotides: TGTGCCAGCAGTTTCTCAATTTCGCAGGGTTCCAATCAGCCCCAGCATTTT. This gives the protein CASSFSISQGSNQPQHF.

This clonotype was found once. The gene calls are TRBV29-1 and TRBJ2-3; no clear D gene. The V gene's germline CDR1 is SQVTM and CDR2 ANQGSEA. The CDR3 covers 10 residues. CDR3 sequence (DNA): TGCACCCACGGAACCGATACGCAGTATTTT. This translates into CTHGTDTQYF.

The chain couples TRBV14 to TRBJ2-3; D is uncertain. Trimming left V 6 bases short and J 0 bases short, with 10 bases between. CDR3 size: 14 residues. Germline values: CDR1 SGHDN, CDR2 FVKESK. The CDR3 DNA sequence: TGTGCCAGCAGTCTCCACGCGAGCACAGATACGCAGTATTTT. This sequence encodes CASSLHASTDTQYF.

The V call is TRBV3-1, the J call TRBJ1-1; D ambiguous. This CDR3 has 16 amino acids. V lost 4 bases, J lost 1 base, and 16 bases lay in between. The germline gives CDR1 LGHDT, CDR2 YNNKEL (reference sequence). CDR3 DNA sequence: TGTGCCAGCAGCCCGCTCTATGGTCTCGAGAACACTGAAGCTTTCTTT. Encoded protein: CASSPLYGLENTEAFF. The complete variable domain, with remaining parts taken from reference TRBV3-1 and TRBJ1-1, reads DTAVSQTPKYLVTQMGNDKSIKCEQNLGHDTMYWYKQDSKKFLKIMFSYNNKELIINETVPNRFSPKSPDKAHLNLHINSLELGDSAVYFCASSPLYGLENTEAFFGQGTRLTVV.

This clonotype has just a few counts. The chain carries TRBV20-1 and TRBJ1-1; TRBD1 aligns across 10 bases. The V segment lost 6 bases and the J segment 7 bases; nucleotides outside the gene matches: 11. Germline values: CDR1 DFQATT, CDR2 SNEGSKA (reference sequence). This CDR3 is built from 14 residues. The DNA for the CDR3 is TGCAGTGCCAGGGGCCGACAGGGGGCATTTGAAGCTTTCTTT. It specifies CSARGRQGAFEAFF.

This chain uses TRBV3-1 with TRBJ2-1; D is undetermined. Germline V gene lookup returns CDR1 LGHDT and CDR2 YNNKEL (reference sequence). Trimming cost V 4 bases and J 6 bases, with 13 bases left between them. There are 14 residues in the CDR3. Here the CDR3 DNA reads TGTGCCAGCAGCCTCCGCAACCTCATCAATGAGCAGTTCTTC. It yields the protein CASSLRNLINEQFF.

This CDR3 reads CASSLFHTPMNTEAFF. The DNA of the CDR3 is TGTGCCAGCAGTTTGTTTCACACCCCCATGAACACTGAAGCTTTCTTT. The V and J genes are TRBV28 and TRBJ1-1; D is undetermined. The CDR3 totals 16 residues. Deletions cut 3 bases from V and 0 bases from J, with 14 bases between. Germline V CDR1 and CDR2: MDHEN, SYDVKM.

This chain uses TRBV7-8 with TRBJ2-7; 9 bases line up with TRBD2. This CDR3 contains 15 residues. J lost 2 bases, V lost 1 base, and 3 bases had no gene match. The V gene's germline CDR1 is SGHVS and CDR2 FQNEAQ. CDR3 sequence reads: CASSLEWTSAYEQYV. In nucleotides, the CDR3 is TGTGCCAGCAGCTTAGAATGGACTAGCGCCTACGAGCAGTACGTC.